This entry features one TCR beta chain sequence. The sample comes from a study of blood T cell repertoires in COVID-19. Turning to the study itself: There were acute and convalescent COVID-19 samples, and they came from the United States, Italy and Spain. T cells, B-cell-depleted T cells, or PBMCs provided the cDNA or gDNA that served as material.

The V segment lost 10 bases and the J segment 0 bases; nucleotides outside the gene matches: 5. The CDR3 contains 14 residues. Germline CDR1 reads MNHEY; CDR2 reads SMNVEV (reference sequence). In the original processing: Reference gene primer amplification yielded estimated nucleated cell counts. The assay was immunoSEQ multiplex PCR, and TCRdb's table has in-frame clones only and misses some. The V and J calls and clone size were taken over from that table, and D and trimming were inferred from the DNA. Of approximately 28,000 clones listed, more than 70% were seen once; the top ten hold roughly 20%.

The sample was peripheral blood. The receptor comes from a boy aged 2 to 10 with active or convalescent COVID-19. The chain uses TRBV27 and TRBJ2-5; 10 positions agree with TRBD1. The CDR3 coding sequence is TGTGCCAACCAGACAGGGGGCGACCAAGAGACCCAGTACTTC. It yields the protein CANQTGGDQETQYF.